Listed below are T cell receptor beta chains from one sample, sequenced in a study of blood T cell repertoires in COVID-19. TCRdb's copy holds only in-frame clones and misses some; the assay was immunoSEQ multiplex PCR. The sample yields 150,000 to 200,000 clones, roughly 80% seen once. The sequencing sample was made of peripheral blood. These receptors originate from an elderly woman with acute or convalescent COVID-19. Both conserved end residues are part of each CDR3. A D gene is named only where the DNA matches it firmly.

v_gene,d_gene,len,j_gene,CDR3aa
TRBV5-1,NA,13,TRBJ2-2,CASSLGDTGELFF
TRBV4-1,TRBD2,16,TRBJ2-2,CASSQDSGGSTGELFF
TRBV7-2,NA,14,TRBJ1-4,CASSLGGNNEKLFF
TRBV5-1,NA,15,TRBJ2-1,CASSLPKDSYNEQFF
TRBV28,NA,13,TRBJ1-1,CASSSGDLKEAFF
TRBV7-2,TRBD2,14,TRBJ2-7,CASSFGGGGYEQYF
TRBV2,NA,16,TRBJ2-1,CASSDVAESSYNEQFF
TRBV3-1/TRBV3-2,NA,15,TRBJ2-2,CASSLMGLGTGELFF
TRBV9,TRBD1,16,TRBJ2-5,CASSRPGGGREETQYF
TRBV19,NA,14,TRBJ1-6,CASSPTKGNSPLHF